These 18 T cell receptor beta chains originate from one sample sequenced in a study of T-cell memory formation after mild COVID-19. TCRdb analysed the 5' RACE reads with MiXCR anew, one entry per CDR3 protein. This table holds about 180,000 distinct CDR3 sequences, approximately 18% found once. The sample comprised PBMCs or a T cell subset sorted from them (not recorded which). The receptor source for this set is a man younger than 35 who had mild COVID-19 (a few samples of this study predate the infection). Cell type and time point are not known.

The genes are TRBV28 and TRBJ2-5; D may be TRBD2 (5 bases). There are 16 residues in the CDR3. The V and J ends lost 3 bases and 1 base respectively, with 15 bases between them. CDR1 is MDHEN, CDR2 SYDVKM, per germline. The CDR3 bases are TGTGCCAGCAGTTTCGGGGAGCCCTCCTTCCAAGAGACCCAGTACTTC. Translating it yields CASSFGEPSFQETQYF.

In DNA form, the CDR3 reads TGTGCCAGCAGTGCCGGGGCAAACTCTGGGGCCAACGTCCTGACTTTC. Its protein is CASSAGANSGANVLTF. The genes are TRBV11-2 and TRBJ2-6; the D call may be TRBD1 or TRBD2 (5 bases each). Between the trimmed V and J ends, which lost 6 bases and 0 bases, there was a span of 12 bases. This CDR3 comprises 16 residues. Germline loops: CDR1 SGHAT, CDR2 FQNNGV. The full variable domain, completed using reference TRBV11-2 and TRBJ2-6, is EAGVAQSPRYKIIEKRQSVAFWCNPISGHATLYWYQQILGQGPKLLIQFQNNGVVDDSQLPKDRFSAERLKGVDSTLKIQPAKLEDSAVYLCASSAGANSGANVLTFGAGSRLTVL.

This clonotype was picked up a small number of times. V and J are TRBV4-1 and TRBJ1-1; 8 nucleotides agree with TRBD1. With V trimmed by 4 bases and J by 10 bases, 17 bases remained unmatched. In germline, CDR1 is MGHRA, CDR2 YSYEKL. The CDR3 loop spans 16 amino acids. DNA for the CDR3: TGCGCCAGCAGCCCCCGGCAGGGGGCGGCAACCCCTTCAGCTTTCTTT. Protein: CASSPRQGAATPSAFF.

The rearrangement uses TRBV28 and TRBJ1-5; 7 positions agree with TRBD1. Per the germline V gene, CDR1 is MDHEN and CDR2 is SYDVKM. V lost 8 bases, J lost 3 bases, and 7 bases stayed unmatched. The CDR3 sequence is 14 residues long. The CDR3 DNA reads TGTGCCAGCTTGGGGACAGCCTACAATCAGCCCCAGCATTTT. Translating it yields CASLGTAYNQPQHF.

This clonotype was found a few times. The chain joins TRBV7-2 to TRBJ2-7; TRBD2 matches at 7 bases. Germline lookup yields CDR1 SGHTA and CDR2 FQGNSA. V was clipped by 4 bases and J by 0 bases; unmatched bases: 6. The CDR3 sequence is 15 residues long. DNA for the CDR3: TGTGCCAGCAGCTCGGGACTACTAAGCTCCTACGAGCAGTACTTC. It encodes CASSSGLLSSYEQYF.

This clonotype was counted only a few times. CDR3 in amino acids: CASTGVWTEAFF. The CDR3 DNA reads as TGTGCCAGCACAGGGGTCTGGACTGAAGCTTTCTTT. The gene calls are TRBV7-2 and TRBJ1-1; TRBD1 might be the D (6 bases). Trimming shortened V by 7 bases and J by 5 bases, and 11 bases separated the two germline ends. This CDR3 spans 12 amino acids. Germline lookup yields CDR1 SGHTA and CDR2 FQGNSA. The full variable domain, with the rest looked up from reference TRBV7-2 and TRBJ1-1, is GAGVSQSPSNKVTEKGKDVELRCDPISGHTALYWYRQSLGQGLEFLIYFQGNSAPDKSGLPSDRFSAERTGGSVSTLTIQRTQQEDSAVYLCASTGVWTEAFFGQGTRLTVV.

This clonotype was counted many times. The chain carries TRBV20-1 and TRBJ1-6, with TRBD1 matching 7 bases. V dropped 6 bases and J dropped 8; count of bases not matched to a gene: 13. This CDR3 has 15 amino acids. CDR1 and CDR2 (germline): DFQATT, SNEGSKA (reference sequence). CDR3 protein: CSARLVGDSHSPLHF. DNA of the CDR3: TGCAGTGCGCGGCTGGTTGGGGACAGTCATTCACCCCTCCACTTT.

V and J are TRBV5-4 and TRBJ2-5; 9 nucleotides line up with TRBD1. Trimming cost V 4 bases and J 1 base; bases outside gene matches: 14. The V gene's germline CDR1 is SGHNT and CDR2 YYREEE (reference sequence). This CDR3 spans 18 amino acids. The CDR3 coding sequence is TGTGCCAGCAGCCGGGGGACAGGGAGCGGAGGGTTCCAAGAGACCCAGTACTTC. Its translation is CASSRGTGSGGFQETQYF. Filled out from reference TRBV5-4 and TRBJ2-5, the complete variable domain reads ETGVTQSPTHLIKTRGQQVTLRCSSQSGHNTVSWYQQALGQGPQFIFQYYREEENGRGNFPPRFSGLQFPNYSSELNVNALELDDSALYLCASSRGTGSGGFQETQYFGPGTRLLVL.

The table lists this clonotype with a few counts. V is TRBV24-1 and J is TRBJ2-2; tentatively, D is TRBD1 (6 bases). The germline CDR1 and CDR2 sequences are KGHDR and SFDVKD. Trimming removed 3 bases from V and 7 bases from J, with 14 bases in between. The CDR3 runs 15 residues. CDR3 in amino acids: CATSDASRGNGELFF. In DNA, the CDR3 is TGTGCCACCAGTGATGCCTCGAGGGGGAACGGGGAGCTGTTTTTT.

V is TRBV5-6 and J is TRBJ1-2; 7 bases map to TRBD1. The V and J ends lost 1 base and 7 bases, in that order; junction bases with no gene match: 4. The V gene's germline CDR1 is SGHDT and CDR2 YYEEEE. The CDR3 has 13 residues. CDR3: CASSLRRGAGYTF. The CDR3 region has the DNA TGTGCCAGCAGCTTGCGCAGGGGGGCTGGCTACACCTTC.

This sequence joins TRBV27 and TRBJ2-1, with 10 positions matching TRBD2. V was pared by 4 bases and J by 8 bases, with 5 bases of the junction left unmatched. Germline CDR1 reads MNHEY; CDR2 reads SMNVEV (reference sequence). This CDR3 is 14 amino acids long. CDR3: CASSWERGGHEQFF. In DNA form, the CDR3 reads TGTGCCAGCAGTTGGGAGCGGGGGGGCCATGAGCAGTTCTTC.

This chain connects TRBV4-2 to TRBJ2-2, with D tentatively TRBD1 or TRBD2 (6 bases each). The CDR3 has 14 amino acids. From germline, CDR1 is LGHNA and CDR2 YNFKEQ. Deletions cut 2 bases from V and 6 bases from J, with 10 bases between. This chain's CDR3 is CASSQRGESGELFF. The DNA for the CDR3 is TGTGCCAGCAGCCAAAGGGGGGAGTCCGGGGAGCTGTTTTTT.

This clonotype was detected ten times or more. V usage is TRBV7-8 and J usage is TRBJ2-2; D may correspond to TRBD1 or TRBD2 (6 bases each). The CDR3 contains 14 residues. With 4 bases removed from V and 6 bases from J, the gap between germline ends came to 12 bases. Per the germline V gene, CDR1 is SGHVS and CDR2 is FQNEAQ. The CDR3 region has the DNA TGTGCCAGCAGCTCGGACAGACTAGCCGGGGAGCTGTTTTTT. It codes for CASSSDRLAGELFF.

The rearrangement links TRBV20-1 to TRBJ1-6; 10 bases fit TRBD1. Germline trimming cut 0 bases from V and 12 bases from J; bases unmatched to any gene: 8. Germline V lookup: CDR1 DFQATT, CDR2 SNEGSKA (reference sequence). The CDR3 extends over 15 amino acids. The CDR3 reads CSARESRQGALPLHF. The CDR3 nucleotides read TGCAGTGCTAGAGAATCTAGACAGGGGGCCTTACCCCTCCACTTT.

In its sample, this clonotype was seen many times. This sequence joins TRBV19 and TRBJ2-2; a weak D match, TRBD1 (5 bases). The CDR3 runs 13 residues. The germline V gene encodes CDR1 LNHDA and CDR2 SQIVND (reference sequence). The ends were cut back, 6 bases at V and 3 bases at J, with 8 bases in the middle. In nucleotides, the CDR3 is TGTGCCAGTAGCCTACAGGACACCGGGGAGCTGTTTTTT. It yields the protein CASSLQDTGELFF.

This clonotype has more than one count but fewer than ten. The chain carries TRBV6-1 and TRBJ2-5, with a possible D match to TRBD2 (6 bases). This CDR3 contains 13 residues. Germline V gives CDR1 MNHNS, CDR2 SASEGT. Trimming removed 6 bases at V and 2 bases at J, with 10 bases between. The CDR3 region is CASRSRGQETQYF. CDR3 nucleotide sequence: TGTGCCAGCAGATCTCGGGGGCAAGAGACCCAGTACTTC.

The chain carries TRBV7-2 and TRBJ2-6; D is uncertain. Germline V gene sequence: CDR1 SGHTA, CDR2 FQGNSA. The CDR3 runs to 14 residues. V dropped 4 bases and J dropped 0 bases, with 4 bases sitting between them. CDR3 sequence: CASSYNSGANVLTF. CDR3 DNA: TGTGCCAGCAGCTACAACTCTGGGGCCAACGTCCTGACTTTC.

The chain recombines TRBV7-2 with TRBJ2-5; no clear D gene. CDR1 and CDR2 from the germline V gene are SGHTA and FQGNSA. V lost 4 bases and J 4 bases, leaving 16 bases between the germline ends. The CDR3 totals 15 residues. The CDR3 DNA reads as TGTGCCAGCAGCTCCCCCCCTGGTGGGGTAGAGACCCAGTACTTC. Protein sequence: CASSSPPGGVETQYF.